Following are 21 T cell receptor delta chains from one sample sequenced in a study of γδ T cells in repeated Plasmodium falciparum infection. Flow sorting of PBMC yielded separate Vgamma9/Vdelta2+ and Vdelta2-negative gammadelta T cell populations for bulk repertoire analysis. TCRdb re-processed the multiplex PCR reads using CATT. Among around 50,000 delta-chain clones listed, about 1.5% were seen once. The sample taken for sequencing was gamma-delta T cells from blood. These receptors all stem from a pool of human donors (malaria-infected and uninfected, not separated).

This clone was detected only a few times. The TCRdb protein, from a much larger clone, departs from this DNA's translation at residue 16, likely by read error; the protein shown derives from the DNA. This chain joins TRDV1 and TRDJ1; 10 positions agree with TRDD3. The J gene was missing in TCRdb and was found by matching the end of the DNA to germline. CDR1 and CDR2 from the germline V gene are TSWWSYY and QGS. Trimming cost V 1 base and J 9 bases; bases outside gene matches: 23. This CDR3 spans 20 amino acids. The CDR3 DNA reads TGTGCTCTTGGGGAACCAAGGCGCTTTACTGGGGGATTCTACACTGCTGAACTCATCTTT. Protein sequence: CALGEPRRFTGGFYTAELIF.

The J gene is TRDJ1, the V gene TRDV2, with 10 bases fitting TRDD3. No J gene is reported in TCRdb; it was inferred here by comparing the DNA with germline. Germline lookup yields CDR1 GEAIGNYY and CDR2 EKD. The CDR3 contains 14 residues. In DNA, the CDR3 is TGTGCTAGTTTGGGGGATACTAAAGGAAAGAAACTCATCTTT. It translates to CASLGDTKGKKLIF.

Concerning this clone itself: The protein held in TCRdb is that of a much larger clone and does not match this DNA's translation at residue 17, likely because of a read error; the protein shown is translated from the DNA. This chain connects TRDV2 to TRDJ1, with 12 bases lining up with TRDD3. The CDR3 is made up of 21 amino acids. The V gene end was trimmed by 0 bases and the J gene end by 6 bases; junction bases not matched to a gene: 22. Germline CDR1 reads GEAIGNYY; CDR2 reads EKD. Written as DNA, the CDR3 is TGTGCCTGTGACACCGTAACCCTCTGGGGGATACGCGAAACCCAGACCAATAAACTCATCTTT. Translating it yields CACDTVTLWGIRETQTNKLIF.

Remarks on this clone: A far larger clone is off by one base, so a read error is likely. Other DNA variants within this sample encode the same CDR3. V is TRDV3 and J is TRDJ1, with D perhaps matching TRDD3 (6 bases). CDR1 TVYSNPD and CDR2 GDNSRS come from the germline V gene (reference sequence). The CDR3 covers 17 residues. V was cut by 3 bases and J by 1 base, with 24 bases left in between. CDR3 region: CALNGGTRYLFTDKLIF. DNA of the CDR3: TGTGCCTTAAATGGGGGTACCCGATACTTATTCACCGATAAACTCATCTTT.

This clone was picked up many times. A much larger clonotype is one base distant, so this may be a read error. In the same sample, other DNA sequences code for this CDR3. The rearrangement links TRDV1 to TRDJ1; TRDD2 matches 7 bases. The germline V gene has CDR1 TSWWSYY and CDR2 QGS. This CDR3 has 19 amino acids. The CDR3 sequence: CALGTSIPTVWEYTDKLIF. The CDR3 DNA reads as TGTGCTCTTGGGACCTCTATTCCTACAGTGTGGGAGTACACTGATAAACTCATCTTT.

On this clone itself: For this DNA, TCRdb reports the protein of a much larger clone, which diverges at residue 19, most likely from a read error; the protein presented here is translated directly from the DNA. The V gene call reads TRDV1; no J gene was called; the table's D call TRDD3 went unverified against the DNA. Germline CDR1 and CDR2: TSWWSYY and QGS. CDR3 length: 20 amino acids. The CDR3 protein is CALGLEVGYWGLTYTDKLTF. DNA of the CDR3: TGTGCTCTTGGCCTTGAAGTCGGGTACTGGGGGTTAACCTACACCGATAAACTCACCTTT.

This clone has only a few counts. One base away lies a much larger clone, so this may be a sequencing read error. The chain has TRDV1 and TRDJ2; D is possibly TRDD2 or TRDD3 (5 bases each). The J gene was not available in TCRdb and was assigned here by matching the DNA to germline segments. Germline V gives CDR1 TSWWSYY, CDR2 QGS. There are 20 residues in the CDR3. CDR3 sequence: CALGETLLSGIYDETAQLFF. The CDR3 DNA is TGTGCTCTTGGGGAAACTCTCCTAAGTGGGATTTACGATGAGACAGCGCAACTCTTCTTT.

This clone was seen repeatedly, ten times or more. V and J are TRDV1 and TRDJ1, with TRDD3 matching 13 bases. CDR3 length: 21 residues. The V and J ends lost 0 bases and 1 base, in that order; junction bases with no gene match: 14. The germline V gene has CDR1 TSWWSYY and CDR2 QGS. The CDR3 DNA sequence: TGTGCTCTTGGGGAACTTCATCTTCCGACGTACTGGGGGATACGCACCGATAAACTCATCTTT. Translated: CALGELHLPTYWGIRTDKLIF.

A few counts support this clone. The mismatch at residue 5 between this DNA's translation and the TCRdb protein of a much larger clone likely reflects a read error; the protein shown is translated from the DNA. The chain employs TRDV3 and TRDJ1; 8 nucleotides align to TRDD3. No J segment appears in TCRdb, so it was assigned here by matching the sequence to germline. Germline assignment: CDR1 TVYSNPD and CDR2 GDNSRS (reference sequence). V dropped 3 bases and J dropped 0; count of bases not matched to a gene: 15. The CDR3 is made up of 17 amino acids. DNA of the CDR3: TGTGCCTTGACCTTTATGGGTGGACTGGGGGACACCGATAAACTCATCTTT. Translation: CALTFMGGLGDTDKLIF.

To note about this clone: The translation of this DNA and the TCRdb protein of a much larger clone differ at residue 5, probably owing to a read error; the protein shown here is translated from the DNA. CDR3 amino acids: CALNSFSWGTDKLIF. The CDR3 DNA sequence: TGTGCTCTTAACTCCTTCTCCTGGGGCACCGATAAACTCATCTTT. The chain carries TRDV1 and TRDJ1; maybe TRDD3 (6 bases). The CDR3 extends over 15 amino acids. V was clipped by 8 bases and J by 1 base, with 17 bases between them. Looked up from germline, CDR1 is TSWWSYY and CDR2 is QGS.

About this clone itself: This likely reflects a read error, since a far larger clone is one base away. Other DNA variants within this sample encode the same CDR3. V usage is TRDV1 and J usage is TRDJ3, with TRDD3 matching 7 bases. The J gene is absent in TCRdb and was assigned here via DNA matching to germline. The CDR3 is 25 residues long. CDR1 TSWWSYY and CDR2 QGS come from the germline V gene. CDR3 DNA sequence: TGTGCTCTTGGGGAACTGCCCCTAGGGTTCACCTCTACTGGGGCAAGCTCCTGGGACACACGACAGATGTTTTTC. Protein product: CALGELPLGFTSTGASSWDTRQMFF.

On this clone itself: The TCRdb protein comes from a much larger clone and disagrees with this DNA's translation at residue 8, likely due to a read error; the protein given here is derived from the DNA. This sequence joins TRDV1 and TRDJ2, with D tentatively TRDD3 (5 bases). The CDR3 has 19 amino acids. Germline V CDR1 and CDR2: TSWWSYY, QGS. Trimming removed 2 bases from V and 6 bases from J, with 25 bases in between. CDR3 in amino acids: CALGEVAVATGVGAAQLFF. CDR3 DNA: TGTGCTCTTGGGGAAGTGGCTGTCGCGACTGGCGTTGGGGCAGCACAACTCTTCTTT.

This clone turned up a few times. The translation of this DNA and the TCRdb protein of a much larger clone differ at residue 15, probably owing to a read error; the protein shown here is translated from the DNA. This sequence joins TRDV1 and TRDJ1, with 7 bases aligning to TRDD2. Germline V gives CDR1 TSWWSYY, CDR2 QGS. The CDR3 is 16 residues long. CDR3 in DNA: TGTGCTCTTGGGGATAACCTTCCTCCGGACACCGATAAACTCACCTTT. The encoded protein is CALGDNLPPDTDKLTF.

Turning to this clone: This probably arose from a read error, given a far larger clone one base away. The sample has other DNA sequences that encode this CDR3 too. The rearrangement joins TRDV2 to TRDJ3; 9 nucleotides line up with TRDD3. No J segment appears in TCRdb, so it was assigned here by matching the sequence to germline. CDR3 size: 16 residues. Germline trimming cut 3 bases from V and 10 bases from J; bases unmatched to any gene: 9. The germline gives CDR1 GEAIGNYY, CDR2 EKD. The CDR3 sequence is CACDELGELGTRQMFF. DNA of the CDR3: TGTGCCTGTGACGAACTGGGGGAACTCGGTACCCGACAGATGTTTTTC.

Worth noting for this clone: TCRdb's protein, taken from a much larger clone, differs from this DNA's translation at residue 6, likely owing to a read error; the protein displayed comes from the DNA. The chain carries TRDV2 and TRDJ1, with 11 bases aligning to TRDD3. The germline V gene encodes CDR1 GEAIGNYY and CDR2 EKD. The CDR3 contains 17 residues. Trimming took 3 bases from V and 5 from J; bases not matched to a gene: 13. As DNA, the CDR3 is TGTGCCTGTGACTCTGCGGTGGGGGATACGCGTCGAGATAAACTCATCTTT. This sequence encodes CACDSAVGDTRRDKLIF.

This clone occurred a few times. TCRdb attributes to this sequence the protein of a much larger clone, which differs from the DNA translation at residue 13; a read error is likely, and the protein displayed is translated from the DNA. CDR3 sequence reads: CACDVRYLGDHTGKLIF. The CDR3 DNA is TGTGCCTGTGACGTCCGCTACCTGGGGGACCACACCGGTAAACTCATCTTT. The rearrangement uses TRDV2 and TRDJ1; 8 positions agree with TRDD3. The V gene's germline CDR1 is GEAIGNYY and CDR2 EKD. The CDR3 runs to 17 residues.

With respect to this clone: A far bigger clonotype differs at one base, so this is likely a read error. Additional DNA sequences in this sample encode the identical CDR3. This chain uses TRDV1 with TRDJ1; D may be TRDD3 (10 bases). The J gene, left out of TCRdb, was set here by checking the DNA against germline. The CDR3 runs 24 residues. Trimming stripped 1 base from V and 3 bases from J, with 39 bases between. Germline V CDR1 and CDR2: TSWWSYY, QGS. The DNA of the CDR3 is TGTGCTCTTGGGGAACGGTTTGTAGGCCTTCCTACTCTGGGGGATAAGGGTTTATCCGATAAACTCATCTTT. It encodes CALGERFVGLPTLGDKGLSDKLIF.

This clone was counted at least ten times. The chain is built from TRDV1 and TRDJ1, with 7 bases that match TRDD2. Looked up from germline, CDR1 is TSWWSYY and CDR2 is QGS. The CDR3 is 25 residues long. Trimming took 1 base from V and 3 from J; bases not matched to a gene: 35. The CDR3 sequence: CALGEPTGVPSFNFPRGPRADKLIF. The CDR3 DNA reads TGTGCTCTTGGGGAACCGACGGGGGTCCCTTCCTTTAACTTTCCTCGGGGGCCAAGGGCCGATAAACTCATCTTT.

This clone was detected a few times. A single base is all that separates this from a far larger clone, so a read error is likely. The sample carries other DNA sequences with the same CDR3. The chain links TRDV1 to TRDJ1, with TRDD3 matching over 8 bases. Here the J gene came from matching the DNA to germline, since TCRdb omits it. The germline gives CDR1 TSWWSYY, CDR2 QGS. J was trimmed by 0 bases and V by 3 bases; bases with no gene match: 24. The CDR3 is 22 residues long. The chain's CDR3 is CALGDEFSSRTGWGTYTDKLIF. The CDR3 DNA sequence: TGTGCTCTTGGGGACGAATTCTCATCCCGCACTGGCTGGGGGACGTACACCGATAAACTCATCTTT.

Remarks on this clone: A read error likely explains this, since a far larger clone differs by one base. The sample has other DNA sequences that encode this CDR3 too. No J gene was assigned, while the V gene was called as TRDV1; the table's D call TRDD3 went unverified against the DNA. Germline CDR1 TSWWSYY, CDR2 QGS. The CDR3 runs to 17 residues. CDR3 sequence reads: CALGEYEGSLNTDKLIF. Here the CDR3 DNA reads TGTGCTCTTGGGGAATATGAGGGGTCCCTAAACACCGATAAACTCATATTT.

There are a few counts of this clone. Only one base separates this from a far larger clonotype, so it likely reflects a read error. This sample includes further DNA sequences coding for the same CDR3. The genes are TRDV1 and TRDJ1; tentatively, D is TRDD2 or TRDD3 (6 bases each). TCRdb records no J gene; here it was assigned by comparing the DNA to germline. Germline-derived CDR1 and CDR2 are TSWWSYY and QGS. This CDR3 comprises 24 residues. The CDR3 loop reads CALGETGLPKRGGDPPINTDKLIF. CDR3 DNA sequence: TGTGCTCTCGGGGAAACGGGCCTTCCCAAACGTGGAGGGGATCCACCCATAAACACCGATAAACTCATCTTT.